The 21 T cell receptor beta chains below all came from one sample that was sequenced in a study of regulatory T cells in long-lasting Graves disease. The time point: newly diagnosed GD, antithyroid drugs for less than 3 months. There was RNA extracted from PBMCs, and the TCR library was made from it. Relying on iRepertoire HTBI primers and Arm-PCR of CDR3 regions, the team built TCR beta libraries. TCRdb ran MiXCR on the multiplex PCR reads and lists one entry per CDR3 protein. The sample contains 680,000 or so distinct CDR3 sequences, approximately 15% of which appear only once. These data were also filed under a second study, of T cells in Graves' hyperthyroidism and ophthalmopathy.

This sample comprised peripheral blood mononuclear cells (PBMCs), obtained at new diagnosis, from a patient treated with antithyroid drugs. The receptors were gathered from a woman aged 30 to 39 with Graves disease.

The chain has TRBV5-1 and TRBJ2-3; TRBD2 aligns across 13 bases. The V gene's germline CDR1 is SGHRS and CDR2 YFSETQ. CDR3 size: 19 residues. With 4 bases clipped from V and 6 bases from J, the junction kept 17 bases outside the gene matches. CDR3 loop: CASSIPTRLAGGLRDTQYF. CDR3 bases: TGCGCCAGCAGCATCCCCACCCGACTAGCGGGAGGCCTCCGTGATACGCAGTATTTT.

This clonotype was observed at least ten times. The chain carries TRBV7-9 and TRBJ1-5, with D maybe TRBD1 (5 bases). Germline CDR1 reads SEHNR; CDR2 reads FQNEAQ (reference sequence). Trimming took off 1 base at V and 9 bases at J, with 10 bases between the two ends. The CDR3 totals 13 residues. The CDR3 sequence: CASSLVQGAPQHF. In DNA form, the CDR3 reads TGTGCCAGCAGCTTAGTCCAGGGCGCGCCCCAGCATTTT.

This clonotype was found many times. The genes are TRBV7-9 and TRBJ1-6; D is possibly TRBD1 (5 bases). CDR3 length: 16 residues. Between the trimmed V and J ends, which lost 3 bases and 7 bases, there was a span of 16 bases. CDR1 is SEHNR and CDR2 is FQNEAQ in the germline V gene (reference sequence). CDR3 in DNA: TGTGCCAGCAGCTTCGAAGGCGCGGGGGGAAATTCACCCCTCCACTTT. Its translation: CASSFEGAGGNSPLHF.

A note on this clonotype: Germline is not matched at one junction end, which may reflect a read error. The rearrangement links TRBV5-1 to TRBJ2-7, with 7 bases matching TRBD2. CDR3 length equals 15 residues. CDR1 is SGHRS, CDR2 YFSETQ, per germline. The CDR3 region has the DNA TGCACCAGCAGCTTGGGGGGGACGGGAGCCTACGAGCAGTACTTC. This codes for CTSSLGGTGAYEQYF.

This clonotype has a count of ten or more. The J gene is TRBJ2-1, the V gene TRBV28; D tentatively reads TRBD1 or TRBD2 (5 bases each). Trimming pared 6 bases from V and 5 bases from J, leaving 17 bases between. The CDR3 runs 15 residues. Per germline, CDR1 MDHEN and CDR2 SYDVKM. For the CDR3, the DNA is TGTGCCAGCAGCCTAGACGGGACCTTAAACAATGAGCAGTTCTTC. Protein: CASSLDGTLNNEQFF.

A few counts support this clonotype. The chain has TRBV5-1 and TRBJ2-3; a weak D match, TRBD1 (5 bases). The CDR3 extends over 16 amino acids. V dropped 2 bases and J dropped 2 bases, with 15 bases sitting between them. Germline CDR1 SGHRS, CDR2 YFSETQ. This CDR3 reads CASSFQGAPDTDTQYF. The CDR3 DNA is TGCGCCAGCAGCTTCCAAGGGGCCCCAGACACAGATACGCAGTATTTT.

The V call is TRBV19, the J call TRBJ2-3, with a possible D match to TRBD1 (6 bases). CDR3 length equals 17 residues. CDR1 is LNHDA, CDR2 SQIVND, per germline (reference sequence). V shed 6 bases and J shed 3 bases, with 22 bases lying between them. The CDR3 nucleotides read TGTGCCAGTAGCCGACTGATAGACAGGTGGGGAACAGATACGCAGTATTTT. The encoded protein is CASSRLIDRWGTDTQYF. The variable domain in full, completed from reference TRBV19 and TRBJ2-3, reads DGGITQSPKYLFRKEGQNVTLSCEQNLNHDAMYWYRQDPGQGLRLIYYSQIVNDFQKGDIAEGYSVSREKKESFPLTVTSAQKNPTAFYLCASSRLIDRWGTDTQYFGPGTRLTVL.

The chain couples TRBV18 to TRBJ1-2, with TRBD1 matching 10 bases. The CDR3 extends over 15 amino acids. CDR1 is KGHSH and CDR2 is LQKENI in the germline V gene. V was pared by 0 bases and J by 5 bases, with 3 bases of the junction left unmatched. Here the CDR3 reads CASSPPGQGKYGYTF. In DNA form, the CDR3 reads TGTGCCAGCTCACCACCGGGACAGGGGAAGTATGGCTACACCTTC. Full variable domain (outside the CDR3, taken from reference TRBV18 and TRBJ1-2): NAGVMQNPRHLVRRRGQEARLRCSPMKGHSHVYWYRQLPEEGLKFMVYLQKENIIDESGMPKERFSAEFPKEGPSILRIQQVVRGDSAAYFCASSPPGQGKYGYTFGSGTRLTVV.

The V and J genes are TRBV5-6 and TRBJ1-4; D might be TRBD1 (5 bases). Germline CDR1 and CDR2: SGHDT and YYEEEE. The CDR3 runs 15 residues. The V and J ends lost 2 bases and 5 bases respectively, with 13 bases between them. The CDR3 protein is CASSFFGTGNEKLFF. CDR3 nucleotide sequence: TGTGCCAGCAGCTTCTTTGGGACGGGAAATGAAAAACTGTTTTTT.

This clonotype has at least ten counts. The chain recombines TRBV2 with TRBJ1-1, with D unclear. V was shortened by 6 bases and J by 0 bases, with 8 bases between the two germline ends. This CDR3 is built from 13 residues. Looked up from germline, CDR1 is SNHLY and CDR2 is FYNNEI. CDR3 in DNA: TGTGCCAGCAGCATTCATATGAACACTGAAGCTTTCTTT. It translates to CASSIHMNTEAFF.

This clonotype was observed once. Sequence at one end of the junction differs from germline and may be a read error. The chain uses TRBV9 and TRBJ2-3, with TRBD2 matching 10 bases. CDR1 is SGDLS and CDR2 is YYNGEE in the germline V gene. The CDR3 runs to 12 residues. The CDR3 DNA sequence: TGTGCCAGCAGCCTAGCGGGAGATACGCTGTATTTT. It encodes CASSLAGDTLYF.

The chain recombines TRBV7-2 with TRBJ2-2; the match to TRBD2 covers 10 bases. V was clipped by 4 bases and J by 5 bases; unmatched bases: 1. This CDR3 comprises 14 residues. CDR1 is SGHTA and CDR2 is FQGNSA in the germline V gene. Here the CDR3 reads CASSWGLATGELFF. In DNA form, the CDR3 reads TGTGCCAGCAGCTGGGGACTAGCGACCGGGGAGCTGTTTTTT.

There are many counts of this clonotype. The J gene is TRBJ1-1, the V gene TRBV27, with D unclear. The CDR3 length is 13 residues. Germline V gene lookup returns CDR1 MNHEY and CDR2 SMNVEV (reference sequence). Trimming pared 3 bases from V and 5 bases from J, leaving 10 bases between. The CDR3 here is CASSFGPLTEAFF. The CDR3, as DNA: TGTGCCAGCAGTTTTGGGCCTCTTACTGAAGCTTTCTTT.

This clonotype was picked up many times. The chain joins TRBV28 to TRBJ2-7; 10 positions match TRBD2. Trimming removed 5 bases from V and 5 bases from J; junction bases left unmatched: 9. The CDR3 runs to 15 residues. CDR1 is MDHEN and CDR2 is SYDVKM in the germline V gene. The CDR3 here is CASSGVLAGGNEQYF. CDR3 DNA sequence: TGTGCCAGCAGTGGGGTCTTAGCGGGAGGTAACGAGCAGTACTTC.

This clonotype was counted many times. The chain uses TRBV12-3 or TRBV12-4 and TRBJ1-5; D ambiguous. This CDR3 region has 14 residues. The germline V and J ends were trimmed by 9 bases and 5 bases, with 17 bases remaining between them. CDR3 amino acids: CARRLCGEDQPQHF. The CDR3 DNA reads TGTGCCAGGCGACTTTGTGGGGAAGATCAGCCCCAGCATTTT.

This clonotype has just a few counts. The V call is TRBV7-9, the J call TRBJ2-3, with D perhaps given as TRBD1 or TRBD2 (5 bases each). In germline, CDR1 is SEHNR, CDR2 FQNEAQ (reference sequence). V was trimmed by 4 bases and J by 2 bases, leaving 13 bases between them. This CDR3 spans 15 amino acids. CDR3 DNA: TGTGCCAGCAGCTCCATTAGGGGAGCCACAGATACGCAGTATTTT. Its translation: CASSSIRGATDTQYF.

This clonotype has at least ten counts. The chain has TRBV15 and TRBJ1-1; no clear D. Trimming pared 3 bases from V and 5 bases from J, leaving 13 bases between. The germline gives CDR1 LNHNV, CDR2 YYDKDF (reference sequence). This CDR3 region has 14 residues. In DNA, the CDR3 is TGTGCCACCAGCAGTTACCCCACAAAGACTGAAGCTTTCTTT. This sequence encodes CATSSYPTKTEAFF.

The chain employs TRBV5-4 and TRBJ1-2, with 9 bases fitting TRBD1. V was clipped by 2 bases and J by 6 bases; unmatched bases: 5. Looked up from germline, CDR1 is SGHNT and CDR2 is YYREEE (reference sequence). CDR3 length: 14 residues. The CDR3 nucleotides read TGTGCCAGCAGCTTACAGGGGGCGATGAATGGCTACACCTTC. Amino acids: CASSLQGAMNGYTF. Full variable domain (outside the CDR3, taken from reference TRBV5-4 and TRBJ1-2): ETGVTQSPTHLIKTRGQQVTLRCSSQSGHNTVSWYQQALGQGPQFIFQYYREEENGRGNFPPRFSGLQFPNYSSELNVNALELDDSALYLCASSLQGAMNGYTFGSGTRLTVV.

This clonotype was observed many times. J is TRBJ1-1 and V is TRBV28; 9 bases fit TRBD1. CDR1 MDHEN and CDR2 SYDVKM come from the germline V gene. With V trimmed by 8 bases and J by 5 bases, 6 bases remained unmatched. The CDR3 length is 13 residues. CDR3 protein: CASGRDRVTEAFF. The CDR3 DNA is TGTGCCAGCGGACGGGACAGGGTTACTGAAGCTTTCTTT.

The table lists this clonotype with many counts. The J gene is TRBJ2-3, the V gene TRBV6-2 or TRBV6-3, with D unresolved. The length of the CDR3 is 15 residues. Germline V CDR1 and CDR2: MNHEY, SVGEGT. The germline V and J ends were trimmed by 3 bases and 3 bases, with 13 bases remaining between them. The CDR3 loop reads CASSYSPRITDTQYF. CDR3 nucleotides: TGTGCCAGCAGTTATAGCCCCAGGATTACAGATACGCAGTATTTT.

This chain joins TRBV28 and TRBJ2-6; no firm D call. This CDR3 has 15 residues. CDR1 and CDR2 from the germline V gene are MDHEN and SYDVKM. Trimming pared 3 bases from V and 2 bases from J, leaving 8 bases between. The CDR3 bases are TGTGCCAGCAGTTTGGATTCAGCTGGGGCCAACGTCCTGACTTTC. Residues: CASSLDSAGANVLTF.